What follows are 25 T cell receptor beta chains derived from one specimen sequenced in a study of regulatory T cells in long-lasting Graves disease. Time point meaning: persistent/refractory GD, antithyroid drugs over 5 years with positive TRAb. Preparation of the TCR library used RNA extracted from PBMCs. The authors built TCR beta libraries using iRepertoire HTBI primers and Arm-PCR of CDR3 regions. TCRdb analysed the multiplex PCR reads with MiXCR anew, one entry per CDR3 protein. The sample lists approximately 500,000 distinct CDR3 sequences, about 22% occurring once. The sample here was peripheral blood mononuclear cells (PBMCs), taken when the disease was refractory, from a patient treated with antithyroid drugs. These receptors all stem from a female donor with Graves disease.

The sample holds a few counts of this clonotype. The chain joins TRBV28 to TRBJ2-3; possible D gene TRBD1, 7 bases. The V end was cut by 3 bases, the J end by 7 bases, with 20 bases between. Germline CDR1 and CDR2: MDHEN and SYDVKM. The CDR3 runs to 16 residues. For the CDR3, the DNA is TGTGCCAGCAGTTTCTTTGGGGGGACAGCACAATATACGCAGTATTTT. It codes for CASSFFGGTAQYTQYF.

This chain links TRBV20-1 with TRBJ2-3; TRBD2 matches 9 bases. J lost 1 base, V lost 3 bases, and 5 bases had no gene match. Germline CDR1 reads DFQATT; CDR2 reads SNEGSKA (reference sequence). The CDR3 runs 15 residues. In nucleotides, the CDR3 is TGCAGTGCTAGTGCCACTAGCGGGCGCACAGATACGCAGTATTTT. Protein: CSASATSGRTDTQYF.

This rearrangement joins TRBV5-6 to TRBJ1-6, with TRBD1 matching over 7 bases. CDR1 is SGHDT and CDR2 is YYEEEE in the germline V gene. With V trimmed by 4 bases and J by 6 bases, 4 bases remained unmatched. CDR3 length: 14 amino acids. The DNA for the CDR3 is TGTGCCAGCAGCCCGACAGGGTCTAATTCACCCCTCCACTTT. Amino acid sequence: CASSPTGSNSPLHF.

This clonotype came up a few times. The chain combines TRBV20-1 with TRBJ2-7; TRBD1 might be the D (5 bases). From germline, CDR1 is DFQATT and CDR2 SNEGSKA (reference sequence). Between the trimmed V and J ends, which lost 5 bases and 0 bases, there was a span of 8 bases. The CDR3 has 12 amino acids. The CDR3 coding sequence is TGCAGTGCTGGGGCCGACTCCTACGAGCAGTACTTC. Its protein is CSAGADSYEQYF.

The chain links TRBV5-1 to TRBJ1-6; perhaps TRBD1 as D (5 bases). The V gene lost 6 bases and the J gene lost 9 bases, with 22 bases spanning the gap. There are 16 residues in the CDR3. Germline V gene sequence: CDR1 SGHRS, CDR2 YFSETQ. The CDR3 DNA reads as TGCGCCAGCAATAGGCAGGGCCCTAATTCTGGTTCACCCCTCCACTTT. Encoded protein: CASNRQGPNSGSPLHF.

This clonotype was picked up many times. This chain joins TRBV28 and TRBJ2-7; TRBD2 might be the D (6 bases). Germline V gene sequence: CDR1 MDHEN, CDR2 SYDVKM. Trimming stripped 5 bases from V and 4 bases from J, with 9 bases between. This CDR3 is built from 12 residues. The CDR3: CASSKAGYEQYF. CDR3 nucleotides: TGTGCCAGCAGTAAAGCGGGTTACGAGCAGTACTTC.

This clonotype was counted many times. The CDR3 spells CASSGEEGADYGYTF. CDR3 sequence (DNA): TGTGCCAGCTCTGGGGAGGAGGGGGCGGACTATGGCTACACCTTC. The chain combines TRBV28 with TRBJ1-2; 7 nucleotides line up with TRBD1. Germline V CDR1 and CDR2: MDHEN, SYDVKM. The J segment lost 3 bases and the V segment lost 8 bases, leaving 12 bases of the junction unmatched. This CDR3 contains 15 residues.

The V call is TRBV7-9, the J call TRBJ2-1; no definite D call. The germline gives CDR1 SEHNR, CDR2 FQNEAQ (reference sequence). Deletions cut 4 bases from V and 0 bases from J, with 13 bases between. The CDR3 is 16 amino acids. DNA for the CDR3: TGTGCCAGCAGCTCGGACCTCCTCAGCTCCTACAATGAGCAGTTCTTC. Amino acid sequence: CASSSDLLSSYNEQFF.

This clonotype has just a few counts. This rearrangement joins TRBV5-1 to TRBJ1-1, with TRBD1 matching over 9 bases. The CDR3 is 17 amino acids. Trimming removed 5 bases from V and 4 bases from J; junction bases left unmatched: 15. Germline values: CDR1 SGHRS, CDR2 YFSETQ. The CDR3 sequence: CASSPPGQGFGSTEAFF. DNA for the CDR3: TGCGCCAGCAGTCCCCCGGGACAGGGTTTTGGTAGCACTGAAGCTTTCTTT.

This clonotype was counted only a few times. The chain is built from TRBV7-9 and TRBJ2-7; 11 bases align to TRBD1. V was clipped by 2 bases and J by 6 bases; unmatched bases: 6. CDR3 length: 15 residues. CDR1 and CDR2 from the germline V gene are SEHNR and FQNEAQ (reference sequence). CDR3 region: CASSLKGTGGGEQYF. DNA of the CDR3: TGTGCCAGCAGCTTAAAGGGGACAGGGGGTGGCGAGCAGTACTTC. Full variable domain (remainder filled in from reference TRBV7-9 and TRBJ2-7): DTGVSQNPRHKITKRGQNVTFRCDPISEHNRLYWYRQTLGQGPEFLTYFQNEAQLEKSRLLSDRFSAERPKGSFSTLEIQRTEQGDSAMYLCASSLKGTGGGEQYFGPGTRLTVT.

This sequence joins TRBV20-1 and TRBJ1-4; D not resolved. This CDR3 has 16 amino acids. The germline CDR1 and CDR2 sequences are DFQATT and SNEGSKA (reference sequence). V lost 1 base and J lost 10, with 22 bases in between. The CDR3 is CSARAISGELLGKLFF. In DNA form, the CDR3 reads TGCAGTGCTAGAGCGATTTCCGGGGAACTATTAGGAAAACTGTTTTTT.

This clonotype was found a few times. CDR3 amino acids: CSAKDSNEQYF. CDR3 in DNA: TGCAGTGCGAAAGACAGTAACGAGCAGTACTTC. This chain uses TRBV20-1 with TRBJ2-7; possible D gene TRBD1, 5 bases. There are 11 residues in the CDR3. CDR1 DFQATT and CDR2 SNEGSKA come from the germline V gene (reference sequence). Trimming shortened V by 6 bases and J by 5 bases, and 11 bases separated the two germline ends.

This clonotype was detected many times. This sequence joins TRBV12-3 or TRBV12-4 and TRBJ2-7, with D perhaps TRBD2 (5 bases). CDR3 size: 12 residues. The ends were cut back, 8 bases at V and 3 bases at J, with 11 bases in the middle. The CDR3 loop is CASRTGNYEQYF. As DNA, the CDR3 is TGTGCCAGCCGCACCGGGAACTACGAGCAGTACTTC.

Comments on this clonotype: A much larger clone lies one base from this, so it may be a read error. The genes are TRBV6-1 and TRBJ2-7; D is unclear. Germline CDR1 and CDR2: MNHNS and SASEGT. The CDR3 consists of 13 residues. The CDR3 spells CAGSIQMGYEQYF. CDR3 bases: TGTGCCGGCAGTATCCAAATGGGATACGAGCAGTACTTC.

At least ten counts were recorded for this clonotype. This chain connects TRBV7-2 to TRBJ1-1; 7 nucleotides agree with TRBD1. Germline assignment: CDR1 SGHTA and CDR2 FQGNSA. J gave up 4 bases and V 4 bases, and 9 bases lay outside the gene matches. CDR3 length equals 15 residues. Here the CDR3 DNA reads TGTGCCAGCAGCTCGTCTACGACAGGGCCCACTGAAGCTTTCTTT. It codes for CASSSSTTGPTEAFF.

Of note for this clonotype: One junction end does not reproduce the germline sequence, and a read error may be involved. J is TRBJ2-7 and V is TRBV7-9; D is perhaps TRBD1 or TRBD2 (5 bases each). The CDR3 has 12 amino acids. Per the germline V gene, CDR1 is SEHNR and CDR2 is FQNEAQ (reference sequence). CDR3 amino acids: CASRLGDGEQYF. As DNA, the CDR3 is TGTGCCAGCAGATTAGGGGACGGCGAGCAGTACTTC.

This chain joins TRBV5-1 and TRBJ1-2, with 12 bases aligning to TRBD1. The CDR3 loop spans 14 amino acids. Losses at the gene ends were 3 bases for V and 10 bases for J; bases not matched to a gene: 7. CDR1 SGHRS and CDR2 YFSETQ come from the germline V gene. The CDR3, as DNA: TGCGCCAGCAGCTCGGGACAGGGGGCGCAGGACTACACCTTC. Its protein is CASSSGQGAQDYTF.

This clonotype was counted many times. The chain employs TRBV14 and TRBJ1-1; D not certain. The CDR3 has 11 residues. The germline V gene encodes CDR1 SGHDN and CDR2 FVKESK. The V gene lost 3 bases and the J gene lost 4 bases, with 3 bases spanning the gap. CDR3 sequence: CASSHFTEAFF. The CDR3 coding sequence is TGTGCCAGCAGCCACTTCACTGAAGCTTTCTTT.

This clonotype has a count of ten or more. The V and J genes are TRBV11-2 and TRBJ1-4; TRBD1 matches 9 bases. V was clipped by 1 base and J by 5 bases; unmatched bases: 5. CDR1 is SGHAT and CDR2 is FQNNGV in the germline V gene. This CDR3 has 16 amino acids. CDR3 in amino acids: CASSLVDGTGNEKLFF. CDR3 DNA sequence: TGTGCCAGCAGCTTAGTAGATGGGACAGGGAATGAAAAACTGTTTTTT.

J is TRBJ1-5 and V is TRBV6-1; TRBD1 matches at 7 bases. The ends lost 8 bases at V and 1 base at J; junction bases unmatched: 11. This CDR3 is built from 16 residues. Germline V gene data show CDR1 as MNHNS and CDR2 as SASEGT. The CDR3 loop reads CASGTVTGGSNQPQHF. The CDR3 nucleotides are TGTGCCAGCGGGACAGTGACTGGTGGGAGCAATCAGCCCCAGCATTTT.

This clonotype was seen ten or more times. V usage is TRBV6-2 or TRBV6-3 and J usage is TRBJ1-2; no clear D gene. Deletions cut 2 bases from V and 2 bases from J, with 9 bases between. The length of the CDR3 is 14 residues. The germline V gene encodes CDR1 MNHEY and CDR2 SVGEGT. Here the CDR3 reads CASSYGPANYGYTF. CDR3 bases: TGTGCCAGCAGTTACGGTCCAGCCAACTATGGCTACACCTTC.

This clonotype was recorded at least ten times. The chain links TRBV2 to TRBJ2-7; possibly TRBD1 for D (6 bases). The germline gives CDR1 SNHLY, CDR2 FYNNEI. Trimming pared 2 bases from V and 12 bases from J, leaving 20 bases between. The CDR3 totals 14 residues. As DNA, the CDR3 is TGTGCCAGCAGTGAAAGAGGACAGTCTCCTAAGGTGTACTTC. This codes for CASSERGQSPKVYF.

This clonotype was counted at least ten times. The chain employs TRBV19 and TRBJ2-7, with TRBD2 matching over 13 bases. V gave up 5 bases and J gave up 2 bases; unmatched junction bases: 6. The CDR3 has 16 residues. Germline CDR1 LNHDA, CDR2 SQIVND (reference sequence). The CDR3 DNA reads as TGTGCCAGTAGTCCCCGGACTAGCGGGAGTCCCTACGAGCAGTACTTC. This codes for CASSPRTSGSPYEQYF.

As concerns this clonotype: Given a much more abundant clone one base away, this may be a read error. This chain connects TRBV27 to TRBJ1-1; TRBD1 agrees at 9 bases. There are 14 residues in the CDR3. Germline V gene sequence: CDR1 MNHEY, CDR2 SMNVEV (reference sequence). In DNA form, the CDR3 reads TGTGCCAGCTCCGGGACAGGGCTGAACACTGAAGCTTCCTTT. Translating it yields CASSGTGLNTEASF.

This clonotype was picked up many times. V usage is TRBV6-1 and J usage is TRBJ2-6; 8 bases are a match to TRBD1. With V trimmed by 5 bases and J by 0 bases, 9 bases remained unmatched. CDR1 is MNHNS, CDR2 SASEGT, per germline. CDR3 length: 18 residues. The CDR3 coding sequence is TGTGCCAGCAGTCCTCTGGGACAGGCTTTCTCTGGGGCCAACGTCCTGACTTTC. Residues: CASSPLGQAFSGANVLTF.